The entry below gives a single T cell receptor (beta chain) sequence along with its context. Each participant's cohort was designated according to participant-reported clinical history. In the original analysis: The authors estimated nucleated cell counts from reference gene primer amplification. Assay: immunoSEQ multiplex PCR; the TCRdb copy retains only in-frame clones and omits some. V, J and clone size are taken as reported in that table, and D and trimming were inferred from the DNA itself. The sample has 300,000 to 450,000 clones, 70% to 90% seen once. The data originate from a study of blood T cell repertoires in COVID-19. Study-wide context: Sources were T cells, B-cell-depleted T cells, or PBMCs; the material itself was cDNA or gDNA.

This TCR was recovered from a man aged 30 to 45 who had recovered from COVID-19. The sample comprised PBMCs or T cells enriched from blood (not recorded which).

The CDR3 region has the DNA TGTGCCAGCTCACCACCCGGGACAGCCTCTGGAAACACCATATATTTT. Translated, it gives CASSPPGTASGNTIYF. The genes are TRBV18 and TRBJ1-3, with 7 bases aligning to TRBD1. Germline V gene data show CDR1 as KGHSH and CDR2 as LQKENI. This CDR3 is built from 16 residues. The trim removed 0 bases at V and 0 bases at J, leaving 2 bases unmatched.